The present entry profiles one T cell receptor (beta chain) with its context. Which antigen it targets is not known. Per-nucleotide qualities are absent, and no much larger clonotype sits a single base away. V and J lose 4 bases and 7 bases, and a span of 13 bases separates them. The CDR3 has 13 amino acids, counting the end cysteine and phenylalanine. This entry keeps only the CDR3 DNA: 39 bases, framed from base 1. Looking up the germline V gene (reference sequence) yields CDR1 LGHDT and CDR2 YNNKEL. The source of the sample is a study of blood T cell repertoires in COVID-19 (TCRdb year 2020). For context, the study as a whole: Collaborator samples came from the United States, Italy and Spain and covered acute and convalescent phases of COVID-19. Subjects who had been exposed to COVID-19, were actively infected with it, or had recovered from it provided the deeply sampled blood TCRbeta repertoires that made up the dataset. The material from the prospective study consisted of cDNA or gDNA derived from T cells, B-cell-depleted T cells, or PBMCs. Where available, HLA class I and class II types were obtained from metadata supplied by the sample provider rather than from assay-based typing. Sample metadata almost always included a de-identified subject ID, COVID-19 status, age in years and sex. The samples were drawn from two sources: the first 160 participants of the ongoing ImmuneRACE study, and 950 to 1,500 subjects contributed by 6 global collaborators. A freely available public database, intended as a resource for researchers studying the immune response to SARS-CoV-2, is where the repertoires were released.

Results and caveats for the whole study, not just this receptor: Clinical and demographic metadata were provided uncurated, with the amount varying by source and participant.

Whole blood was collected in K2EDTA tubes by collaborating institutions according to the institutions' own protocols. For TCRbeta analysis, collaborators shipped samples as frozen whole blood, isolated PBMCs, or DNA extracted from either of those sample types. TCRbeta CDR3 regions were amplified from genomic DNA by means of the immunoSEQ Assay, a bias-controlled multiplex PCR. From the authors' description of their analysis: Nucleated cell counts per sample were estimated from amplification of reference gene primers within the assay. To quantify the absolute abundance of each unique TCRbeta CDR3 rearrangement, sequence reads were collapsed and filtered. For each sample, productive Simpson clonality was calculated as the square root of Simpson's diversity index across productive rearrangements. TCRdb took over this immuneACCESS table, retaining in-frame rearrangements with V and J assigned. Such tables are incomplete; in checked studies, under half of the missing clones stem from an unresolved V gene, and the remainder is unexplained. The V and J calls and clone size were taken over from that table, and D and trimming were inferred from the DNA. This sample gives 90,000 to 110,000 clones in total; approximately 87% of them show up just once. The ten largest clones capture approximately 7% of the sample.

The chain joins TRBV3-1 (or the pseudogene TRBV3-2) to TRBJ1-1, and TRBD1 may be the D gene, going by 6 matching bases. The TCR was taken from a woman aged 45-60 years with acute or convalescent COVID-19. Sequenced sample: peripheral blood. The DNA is TGTGCCAGCAGCCGATTAGGGACATTTGAAGCTTTCTTT. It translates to CASSRLGTFEAFF.